The rows below give T cell receptor beta chains drawn from one sample of a study of OX40 agonist ivuxolimab in advanced cancers. Measured with immunoSEQ multiplex PCR; TCRdb has only the in-frame clones, and not every one. Found here are fewer than 55,000 clones, 80% to 90% of them singletons; the top ten hold 1.5% to 2%. The sequencing here drew on CD4+ or CD8+ T cells sorted from blood, taken in a trial of the OX40 agonist ivuxolimab. These receptors all stem from an adult with an advanced solid tumor such as melanoma, head and neck, liver or kidney cancer. The CDR3 runs from the conserved cysteine through the conserved F or W. D genes are given only for firm matches. Size values are once, few and many counts, or a class for expanded clones, and some rows have none.

clone_size j_call v_call d_call cdr3_nt cdr3_aa
. TRBJ2-3 TRBV5-1 . TGCGCCAGCAGGACGATCTTAGCGGCGGGGGATACGCAGTATTTT CASRTILAAGDTQYF
. TRBJ1-3 TRBV19 . TGTGCCAGTAGCGAAGTCTATGGCTCTGGAAACACCATATATTTT CASSEVYGSGNTIYF
. TRBJ2-1 TRBV2 TRBD1 TGTGCCAGCAAAGAAGGGACAGATTACAATGAGCAGTTCTTC CASKEGTDYNEQFF
. TRBJ2-1 TRBV5-6 . TGTGCCAGCAGCTTGTTGAAGCGTAAGTTCTTC CASSLLKRKFF
. TRBJ2-2 TRBV30 . TGTGCCTGGGAGGGGCCCGGGGAGCTGTTTTTT CAWEGPGELFF
. TRBJ1-3 TRBV2 TRBD1 TGTGCCAGAAGACAGGGGACTGGAAACACCATATATTTT CARRQGTGNTIYF
once TRBJ2-3 TRBV6-4 . TGTGCCAGCAGTGGGGGCGCGGGGGATACGCAGTATTTT CASSGGAGDTQYF
. TRBJ1-3 TRBV6-5 . TGTGCCAGCAGTTTGAGCAGGGGATTCTCTGGAAACACCATATATTTT CASSLSRGFSGNTIYF
once TRBJ2-1 TRBV10-3 TRBD2 TGTGCCACAGTGACTAGCGGGGTGTACAATGAGCAGTTCTTC CATVTSGVYNEQFF
. TRBJ1-1 TRBV18 . TGTGCCAGCTCGCCTGAGACAGGCATAACCACTGAAGCTTTCTTT CASSPETGITTEAFF
few TRBJ1-2 TRBV30 . TGTGCCTGGAGCCTACAGGGAGGCTACACCTTC CAWSLQGGYTF
. TRBJ1-5 TRBV15 TRBD1 TGTGCCACCAGCATCTCCGGGACAGGGGATCAGCCCCAGCATTTT CATSISGTGDQPQHF
. TRBJ2-2 TRBV5-1 . TGCGCCACCAGTCAGGCAGGAGTCAGCACCGGGGAGCTGTTTTTT CATSQAGVSTGELFF
. TRBJ2-2 TRBV5-1 . TGCGCCAGCAGCTTGGTAGGGGGACCTCTGACCGGGGAGCTGTTTTTT CASSLVGGPLTGELFF
few TRBJ2-1 TRBV7-9 TRBD1 TGTGCCAGCGCCGGGACAGGGGATGAGCAGTTCTTC CASAGTGDEQFF
once TRBJ2-7 TRBV10-1 . TGCGCCACCCCGGGACCCTACGAGCAGTACTTC CATPGPYEQYF
. TRBJ2-5 TRBV4-1 . TGCGCCAGCAGCCAAGAGCGGGTTGGGGAGACCCAGTACTTC CASSQERVGETQYF
. TRBJ2-3 TRBV5-1 . TGCGCCAGCAGCTTTTCCCCCAGTTCGCTGGATACGCAGTATTTT CASSFSPSSLDTQYF
. TRBJ2-7 TRBV10-3 . TGTGCCATCAGTCCAGCGGGCCATGGTGGGGAGCAGTACTTC CAISPAGHGGEQYF
. TRBJ2-1 TRBV2 TRBD2 TGTGCCAGCAGCCCTCGACTAGCGGAGGCCAATGAGCAGTTCTTC CASSPRLAEANEQFF
. TRBJ2-1 TRBV19 . TGTGCCAGTAGTAGGCGCGGGGCGAGCTCCTACAATGAGCAGTTCTTC CASSRRGASSYNEQFF
. TRBJ2-7 TRBV10-3 . TGTGCCATCAGTGCGGCTCTTACCTACGAGCAGTACTTC CAISAALTYEQYF
. TRBJ2-3 TRBV7-8 TRBD2 TGTGCCAGCAGCTTTGGCGCGGGAGGAGAAGATACGCAGTATTTT CASSFGAGGEDTQYF
. TRBJ1-1 TRBV20-1 . TGCAGTGCGGGGGGTGAAGCTTTCTTT CSAGGEAFF
. TRBJ1-2 TRBV5-1 TRBD1 TGCGCCAGCAGCTTCCCCGGGACAGCACTAAAAGGCTACACCTTC CASSFPGTALKGYTF
. TRBJ2-7 TRBV7-9 TRBD1 TGTGCCAGCAGCACTACGGACAGGGGCTCCTACGAGCAGTACTTC CASSTTDRGSYEQYF
. TRBJ2-2 TRBV2 . TGTGCCAGCATGAATGATGGGGCAGGGGAGCTGTTTTTT CASMNDGAGELFF
few TRBJ1-5 TRBV19 . TGTGCCAGTAGTATAGGGGAGGGTCTCGGCAATCAGCCCCAGCATTTT CASSIGEGLGNQPQHF
. TRBJ1-6 TRBV2 . TGTGCCAGCAGTGTTGGACGGAACTCCTATAATTCACCCCTCCACTTT CASSVGRNSYNSPLHF
. TRBJ1-5 TRBV19 . TGTGCCACCCGCGGAGGGATAGGCGGACGTAGCAATCAGCCCCAGCATTTT CATRGGIGGRSNQPQHF
medium-sized TRBJ2-7 TRBV7-2 . TGTGCCAGCAGCTCCTACTACGAGCAGTACTTC CASSSYYEQYF
. TRBJ2-3 TRBV7-2 . TGTGCCAGCAGCTCCGGGATATCGGATACGCAGTATTTT CASSSGISDTQYF
. TRBJ2-2 TRBV21-1 . TGTGCCAGCAGGGTCGGAGTAAACACCGGGGAGCTGTTTTTT CASRVGVNTGELFF
. TRBJ2-1 TRBV5-1 . TGCGCCAGCAGCCTGGGGGGAGTTGAGGAGCAGTTCTTC CASSLGGVEEQFF
few TRBJ2-1 TRBV7-9 . TGTGCCAGCAGCTTAGCCTTATCCGACCGGTTCTTC CASSLALSDRFF
. TRBJ2-3 TRBV28 TRBD1 TGTGCCACCTTTGAAGGGGGCCGGGATACGCAGTATTTT CATFEGGRDTQYF
. TRBJ2-2 TRBV7-2 . TGTGCCAGCAGCTTGAGAGGAACCGGGGAGCTGTTTTTT CASSLRGTGELFF
. TRBJ2-3 TRBV11-2 . TGTGCCAGCAGCCCCCAAAATACGCAGTATTTT CASSPQNTQYF
. TRBJ1-2 TRBV29-1 TRBD1 TGCAGTGGGAGGGGGCTCTGGGGCTACACCTTC CSGRGLWGYTF
. TRBJ2-7 TRBV18 . TGTGCCAGCTCACCCAGCTCCTACGAGCAGTACTTC CASSPSSYEQYF
. TRBJ2-1 TRBV10-3 . TGTGCCATCAGTGAATGGGCACTGTCCTACAATGAGCAGTTCTTC CAISEWALSYNEQFF
. TRBJ2-1 TRBV6-1 . TGTGCCAGCACCCCAATGGGGAGGAATGAGCAGTTCTTC CASTPMGRNEQFF
. TRBJ2-5 TRBV7-7 . TGTGCCAGCAGCTTAGTGCCCCAAGAGACCCAGTACTTC CASSLVPQETQYF
. TRBJ1-5 TRBV5-1 TRBD1 TGCGCCAGCAGCTTCGGACAGGGGGATCAGCCCCAGCATTTT CASSFGQGDQPQHF
. TRBJ2-7 TRBV6-1 . TGTGCCAGCAGTGCTGCAGGTATCTCTTACGAGCAGTACTTC CASSAAGISYEQYF
. TRBJ2-1 TRBV11-3 . TGTGCCAGCAGCTTAGATCACCAGGGTCGGCAGTTCTTC CASSLDHQGRQFF
. TRBJ1-6 TRBV30 . TGTGCCTGGAGTATCAGTTATAATTCACCCCTCCACTTT CAWSISYNSPLHF
. TRBJ2-2 TRBV7-3 TRBD2 TGTGCCAGCAGCTTAAGCGGGAGCGGTACCGGGGAGCTGTTTTTT CASSLSGSGTGELFF
. TRBJ2-7 TRBV7-9 . TGTGCCAGCGACCCCTCGGGCGAGCAGTACTTC CASDPSGEQYF
. TRBJ2-1 TRBV28 TRBD2 TGTGCCAGCAGCGATAGCGGGGTTGCCTTAAATGAGCAGTTCTTC CASSDSGVALNEQFF
. TRBJ2-2 TRBV19 TRBD1 TGTGCCAGTAGCTCCGGGACAGCCATAAAGAAGCTGTTTTTT CASSSGTAIKKLFF
. TRBJ2-2 TRBV5-4 . TGTGCCAGCAGCCCAGTCGGCTATACGAACACCGGGGAGCTGTTTTTT CASSPVGYTNTGELFF
. TRBJ1-5 TRBV9 TRBD1 TGTGCCAGCAGCCGACAGGGATTTCAGCCCCAGCATTTT CASSRQGFQPQHF
. TRBJ1-2 TRBV10-3 . TGTGCCATCAGTGAAGGGCAGGGAGGAGGTGGCTACACCTTC CAISEGQGGGGYTF
once TRBJ2-1 TRBV10-3 . TGTGCCATCAGTGAGTCAGCCGGGACACTCTACAATGAGCAGTTCTTC CAISESAGTLYNEQFF